This T cell receptor (beta chain) was sequenced in a study of blood T cell repertoires in COVID-19. For the study at large: The samples span acute and convalescent COVID-19 from the United States, Italy and Spain. In each case, the material was cDNA or gDNA derived from T cells, B-cell-depleted T cells, or PBMCs.

The germline gives CDR1 MNHEY, CDR2 SVGAGI. This CDR3 contains 14 residues. Trimming pared 4 bases from V and 4 bases from J, leaving 8 bases between. Per the original data handling: From reference gene primer amplification, estimates of nucleated cell counts were derived. TCRdb keeps only in-frame clones here, not all; method: immunoSEQ multiplex PCR. Clone size and V and J calls were adopted from that table, with D and trimming inferred from the DNA. The sample has about 210,000 clones; around 83% are singletons. The sequence derives from a middle-aged man with active or convalescent COVID-19. Sequences were obtained from peripheral blood. V and J are TRBV6-5 and TRBJ1-6; no definite D call. The CDR3 nucleotides read TGTGCCAGCAGTTTAACAAAATATAATTCACCCCTCCACTTT. Translating it yields CASSLTKYNSPLHF.